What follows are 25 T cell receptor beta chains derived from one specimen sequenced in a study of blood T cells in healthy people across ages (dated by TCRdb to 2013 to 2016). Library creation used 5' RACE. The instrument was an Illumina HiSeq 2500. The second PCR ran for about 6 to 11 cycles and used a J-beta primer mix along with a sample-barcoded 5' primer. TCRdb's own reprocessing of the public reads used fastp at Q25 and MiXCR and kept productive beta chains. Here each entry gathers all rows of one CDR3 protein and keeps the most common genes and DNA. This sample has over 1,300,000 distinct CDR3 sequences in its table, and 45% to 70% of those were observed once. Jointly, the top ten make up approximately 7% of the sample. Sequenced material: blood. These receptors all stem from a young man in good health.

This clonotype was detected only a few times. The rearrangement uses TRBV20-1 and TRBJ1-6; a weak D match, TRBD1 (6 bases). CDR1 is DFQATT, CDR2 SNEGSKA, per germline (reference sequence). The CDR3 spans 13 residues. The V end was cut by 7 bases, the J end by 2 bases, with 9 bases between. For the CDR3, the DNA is TGCAGTGTCGAGGGGGCCTATAATTCACCCCTCCACTTT. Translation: CSVEGAYNSPLHF.

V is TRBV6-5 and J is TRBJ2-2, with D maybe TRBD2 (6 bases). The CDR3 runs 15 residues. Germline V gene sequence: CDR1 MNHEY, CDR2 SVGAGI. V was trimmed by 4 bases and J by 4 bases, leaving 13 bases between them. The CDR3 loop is CASSWGESSTGELFF. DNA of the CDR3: TGTGCCAGCAGTTGGGGGGAGTCGAGCACCGGGGAGCTGTTTTTT.

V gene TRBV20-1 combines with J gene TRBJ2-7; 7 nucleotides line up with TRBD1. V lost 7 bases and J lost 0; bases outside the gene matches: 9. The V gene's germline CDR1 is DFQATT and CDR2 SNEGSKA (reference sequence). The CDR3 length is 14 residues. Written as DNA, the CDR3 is TGCAGTGGTACAGGGGTCGGAGGCTCCTACGAGCAGTACTTC. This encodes CSGTGVGGSYEQYF.

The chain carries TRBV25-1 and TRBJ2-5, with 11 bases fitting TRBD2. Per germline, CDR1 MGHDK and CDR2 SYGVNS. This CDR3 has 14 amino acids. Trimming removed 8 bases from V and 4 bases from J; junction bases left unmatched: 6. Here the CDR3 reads CASQGLAGGETQYF. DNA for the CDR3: TGTGCCAGCCAGGGGCTAGCGGGAGGAGAGACCCAGTACTTC.

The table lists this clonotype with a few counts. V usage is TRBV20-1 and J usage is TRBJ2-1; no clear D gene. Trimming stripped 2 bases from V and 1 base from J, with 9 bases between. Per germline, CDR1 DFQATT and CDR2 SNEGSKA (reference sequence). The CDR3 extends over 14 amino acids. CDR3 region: CSARILGSYNEQFF. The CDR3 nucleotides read TGCAGTGCTAGAATCCTAGGTTCCTACAATGAGCAGTTCTTC.

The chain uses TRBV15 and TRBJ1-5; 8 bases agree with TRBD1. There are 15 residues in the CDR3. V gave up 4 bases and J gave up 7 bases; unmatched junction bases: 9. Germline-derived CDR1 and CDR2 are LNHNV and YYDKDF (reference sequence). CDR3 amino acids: CATSIRDRTDQPQHF. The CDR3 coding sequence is TGTGCCACCAGCATCCGGGACAGGACCGACCAGCCCCAGCATTTT.

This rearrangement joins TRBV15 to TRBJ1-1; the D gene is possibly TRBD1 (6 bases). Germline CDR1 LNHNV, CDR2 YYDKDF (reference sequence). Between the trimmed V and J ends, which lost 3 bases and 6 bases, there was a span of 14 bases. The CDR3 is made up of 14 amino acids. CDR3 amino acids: CATSRDSGTAEAFF. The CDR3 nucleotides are TGTGCCACCAGCAGGGACAGCGGAACGGCTGAAGCTTTCTTT. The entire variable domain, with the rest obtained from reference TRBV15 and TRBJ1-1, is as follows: DAMVIQNPRYQVTQFGKPVTLSCSQTLNHNVMYWYQQKSSQAPKLLFHYYDKDFNNEADTPDNFQSRRPNTSFCFLDIRSPGLGDTAMYLCATSRDSGTAEAFFGQGTRLTVV.

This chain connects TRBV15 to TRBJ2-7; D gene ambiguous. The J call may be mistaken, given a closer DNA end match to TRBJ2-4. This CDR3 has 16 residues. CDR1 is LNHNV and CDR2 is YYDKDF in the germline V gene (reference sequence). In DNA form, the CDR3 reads TGTGCCACCAGCAGAGACGAGTATGGAGCCAAAAACATTCAGTACTTC. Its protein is CATSRDEYGAKNIQYF.

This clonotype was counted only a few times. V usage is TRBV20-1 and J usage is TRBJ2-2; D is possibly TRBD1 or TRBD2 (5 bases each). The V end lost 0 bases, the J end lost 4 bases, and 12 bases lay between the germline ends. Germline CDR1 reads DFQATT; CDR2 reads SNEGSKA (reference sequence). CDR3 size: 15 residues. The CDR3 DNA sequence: TGCAGTGCTAGAGATCGGGGACCGTCCACCGGGGAGCTGTTTTTT. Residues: CSARDRGPSTGELFF.

The CDR3: CASSQVKRQTEVWGGANVLTF. The CDR3 DNA reads as TGTGCCAGCAGCCAAGTGAAGAGGCAAACGGAGGTCTGGGGTGGGGCCAACGTCCTGACTTTC. The V gene is TRBV14, the J gene TRBJ2-6, with D possibly TRBD2 on 5 matching bases. V was pared by 1 base and J by 3 bases, with 25 bases between. CDR3 length: 21 residues. Germline V CDR1 and CDR2: SGHDN, FVKESK.

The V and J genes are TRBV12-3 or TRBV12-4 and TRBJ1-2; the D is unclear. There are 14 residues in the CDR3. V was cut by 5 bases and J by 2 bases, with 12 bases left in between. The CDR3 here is CASSASGLNYGYTF. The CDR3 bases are TGTGCCAGCAGTGCTAGCGGTTTGAACTATGGCTACACCTTC.

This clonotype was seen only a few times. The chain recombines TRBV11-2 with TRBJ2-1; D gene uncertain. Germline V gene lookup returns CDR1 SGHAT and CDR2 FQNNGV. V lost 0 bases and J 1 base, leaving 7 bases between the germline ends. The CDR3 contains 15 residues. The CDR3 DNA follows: TGTGCCAGCAGCTTAGATCCCGGGTCCTACAATGAGCAGTTCTTC. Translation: CASSLDPGSYNEQFF.

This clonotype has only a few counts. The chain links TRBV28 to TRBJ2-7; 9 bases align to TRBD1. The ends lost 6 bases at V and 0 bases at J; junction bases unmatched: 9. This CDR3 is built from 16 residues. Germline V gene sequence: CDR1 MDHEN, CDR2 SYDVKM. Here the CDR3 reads CASRPAWTGVSYEQYF. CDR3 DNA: TGTGCCAGCAGACCGGCCTGGACAGGGGTCTCCTACGAGCAGTACTTC. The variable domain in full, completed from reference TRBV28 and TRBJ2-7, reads DVKVTQSSRYLVKRTGEKVFLECVQDMDHENMFWYRQDPGLGLRLIYFSYDVKMKEKGDIPEGYSVSREKKERFSLILESASTNQTSMYLCASRPAWTGVSYEQYFGPGTRLTVT.

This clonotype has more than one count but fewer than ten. The CDR3 nucleotides read TGCGCCAGCAGGGTAGGGGTGATGATAGAAAACATTCAGTACTTC. Encoded protein: CASRVGVMIENIQYF. The rearrangement links TRBV4-1 to TRBJ2-4; possibly TRBD1 for D (5 bases). Germline CDR1 reads MGHRA; CDR2 reads YSYEKL. The CDR3 runs to 15 residues. Trimming took off 6 bases at V and 5 bases at J, with 17 bases between the two ends.

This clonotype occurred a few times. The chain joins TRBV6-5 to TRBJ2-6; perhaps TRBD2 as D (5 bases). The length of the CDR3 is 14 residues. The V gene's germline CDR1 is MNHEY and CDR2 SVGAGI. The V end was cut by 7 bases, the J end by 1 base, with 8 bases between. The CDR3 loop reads CASKTRSGANVLTF. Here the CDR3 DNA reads TGTGCCAGCAAAACTAGGTCTGGGGCCAACGTCCTGACTTTC.

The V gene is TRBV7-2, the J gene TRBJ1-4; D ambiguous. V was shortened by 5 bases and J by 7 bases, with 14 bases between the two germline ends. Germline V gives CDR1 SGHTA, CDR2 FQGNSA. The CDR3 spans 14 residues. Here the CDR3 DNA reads TGTGCCAGCAGCGAAGTGGGGATAATTGAAAAACTGTTTTTT. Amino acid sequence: CASSEVGIIEKLFF.

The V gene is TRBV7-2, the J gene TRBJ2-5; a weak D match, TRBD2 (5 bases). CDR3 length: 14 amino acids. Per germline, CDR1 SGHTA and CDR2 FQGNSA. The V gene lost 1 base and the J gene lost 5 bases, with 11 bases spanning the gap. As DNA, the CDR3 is TGTGCCAGCAGCTTAGGAGGGAACCGTGAGACCCAGTACTTC. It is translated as CASSLGGNRETQYF.

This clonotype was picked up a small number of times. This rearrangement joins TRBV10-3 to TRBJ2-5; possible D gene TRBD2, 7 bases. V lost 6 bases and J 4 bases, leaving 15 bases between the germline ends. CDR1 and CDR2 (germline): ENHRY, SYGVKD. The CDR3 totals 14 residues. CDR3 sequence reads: CAISPGGPSETQYF. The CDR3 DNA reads TGTGCCATCAGCCCCGGGGGGCCGTCAGAGACCCAGTACTTC.

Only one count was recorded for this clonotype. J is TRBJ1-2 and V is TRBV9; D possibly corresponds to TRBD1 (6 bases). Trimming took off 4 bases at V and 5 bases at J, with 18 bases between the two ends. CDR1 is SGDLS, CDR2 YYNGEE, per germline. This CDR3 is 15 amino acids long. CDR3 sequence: CASSPDLGGAYGYTF. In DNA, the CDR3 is TGTGCCAGCAGCCCAGATCTTGGGGGGGCATATGGCTACACCTTC.

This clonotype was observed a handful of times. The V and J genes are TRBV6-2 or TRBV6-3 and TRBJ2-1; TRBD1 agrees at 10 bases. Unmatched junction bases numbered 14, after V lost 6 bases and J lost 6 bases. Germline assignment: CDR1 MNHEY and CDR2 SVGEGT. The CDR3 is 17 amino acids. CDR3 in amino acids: CASSRPSRGQGLNEQFF. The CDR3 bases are TGTGCCAGCAGCCGTCCCTCCCGGGGACAGGGGCTCAATGAGCAGTTCTTC.

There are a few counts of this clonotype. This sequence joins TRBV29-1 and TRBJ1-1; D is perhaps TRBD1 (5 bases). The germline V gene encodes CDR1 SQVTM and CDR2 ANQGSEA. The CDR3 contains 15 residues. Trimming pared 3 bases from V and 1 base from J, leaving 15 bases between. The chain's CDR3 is CSVDWLGGWNTEAFF. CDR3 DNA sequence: TGCAGCGTTGATTGGCTTGGGGGTTGGAACACTGAAGCTTTCTTT.

Here the CDR3 DNA reads TGTGCCAGCAGCTTCGACGACGGACTTTACACTGAAGCTTTCTTT. Translation gives CASSFDDGLYTEAFF. The rearrangement links TRBV7-2 to TRBJ1-1; D unresolved. The germline gives CDR1 SGHTA, CDR2 FQGNSA. The CDR3 is made up of 15 amino acids. Trimming stripped 3 bases from V and 3 bases from J, with 14 bases between.

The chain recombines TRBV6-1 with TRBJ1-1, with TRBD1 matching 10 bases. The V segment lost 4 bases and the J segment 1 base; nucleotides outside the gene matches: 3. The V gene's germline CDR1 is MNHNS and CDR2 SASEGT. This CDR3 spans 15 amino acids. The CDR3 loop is CASSGDRGRNTEAFF. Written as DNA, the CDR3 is TGTGCCAGCAGTGGTGACAGGGGGCGGAACACTGAAGCTTTCTTT.

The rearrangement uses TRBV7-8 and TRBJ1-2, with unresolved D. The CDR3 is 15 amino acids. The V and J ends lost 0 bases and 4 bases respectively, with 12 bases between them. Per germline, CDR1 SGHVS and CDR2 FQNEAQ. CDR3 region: CASSLAPAVPYGYTF. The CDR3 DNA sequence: TGTGCCAGCAGCTTAGCGCCAGCAGTCCCCTATGGCTACACCTTC. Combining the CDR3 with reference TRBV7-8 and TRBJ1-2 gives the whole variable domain GAGVSQSPRYKVAKRGQDVALRCDPISGHVSLFWYQQALGQGPEFLTYFQNEAQLDKSGLPSDRFFAERPEGSVSTLKIQRTQQEDSAVYLCASSLAPAVPYGYTFGSGTRLTVV.

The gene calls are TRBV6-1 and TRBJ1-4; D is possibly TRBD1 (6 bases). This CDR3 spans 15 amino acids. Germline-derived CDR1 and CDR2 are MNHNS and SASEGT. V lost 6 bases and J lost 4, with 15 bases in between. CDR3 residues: CASSGYQGYNEKLFF. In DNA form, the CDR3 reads TGTGCCAGCAGCGGATACCAGGGGTATAATGAAAAACTGTTTTTT.